Following are 9 T cell receptor beta chains from one sample sequenced in a study of cytomegalovirus exposure and HLA in healthy donors (dated by TCRdb to 2017 to 2019). Library preparation was by the immunoSEQ multiplex PCR assay. The multiplex PCR relied on a mix of 60 forward primers for TCR Vbeta segments and 13 reverse primers for TCR Jbeta segments. TCRdb re-hosts the immuneACCESS table, in-frame sequences only. Its copies lack some clones; in the studies checked, an unresolved V gene accounts for under half of them, and the cause for the rest is not known. The sample records just over 150,000 clones, 80% to 85% of which are singletons. 1.9% of the sample is held by the ten biggest clonotypes. Specimen: PBMCs. These receptors were collected from a man between 18 and 35 years old in good health and CMV-seronegative.

This chain uses TRBV16 with TRBJ1-2, with 9 nucleotides matching TRBD1. CDR1 KGHSY and CDR2 FQNENV come from the germline V gene. Trimming cost V 2 bases and J 6 bases; bases outside gene matches: 7. The CDR3 is made up of 15 amino acids. CDR3 sequence: CASSQRAWTGDGYTF. The CDR3 bases are TGTGCCAGCAGCCAAAGGGCCTGGACAGGGGATGGCTACACCTTC.

The chain joins TRBV29-1 to TRBJ2-2; D is possibly TRBD2 (6 bases). There are 13 residues in the CDR3. V gave up 7 bases and J gave up 0 bases, with 9 bases separating them. Looked up from germline, CDR1 is SQVTM and CDR2 is ANQGSEA. This CDR3 reads CSAGGTNTGELFF. The DNA of the CDR3 is TGCAGCGCCGGAGGGACGAACACCGGGGAGCTGTTTTTT.

This clone was detected only once. The CDR3 coding sequence is TGCGCCAGCAGCCAAGACGAGGGGGCGTCCAACTATGGCTACACCTTC. Translating it yields CASSQDEGASNYGYTF. The chain employs TRBV4-1 and TRBJ1-2, with 7 bases that match TRBD1. The V gene's germline CDR1 is MGHRA and CDR2 YSYEKL. V lost 0 bases to trimming and J lost 2 bases; unmatched junction nucleotides: 6. This CDR3 contains 16 residues.

As to this clone: This CDR3 is also generated by other DNA sequences in the sample. This chain links TRBV9 with TRBJ2-3; D is perhaps TRBD2 (6 bases). The V gene lost 2 bases and the J gene lost 0 bases, with 7 bases spanning the gap. The CDR3 is 14 amino acids. Germline CDR1 is SGDLS and CDR2 is YYNGEE. CDR3 in DNA: TGTGCCAGCAGCGTTGGGGGGAGCACAGATACGCAGTATTTT. Protein: CASSVGGSTDTQYF.

The chain recombines TRBV6-6 with TRBJ1-5; D not resolved. Germline CDR1 is MNHNY and CDR2 is SVGAGI (reference sequence). The CDR3 consists of 16 residues. Trimming cost V 4 bases and J 3 bases, with 16 bases left between them. The CDR3 DNA is TGTGCCAGCAGTTCCTCGGCAGGAGGGCTCAATCAGCCCCAGCATTTT. This sequence encodes CASSSSAGGLNQPQHF.

The chain combines TRBV5-1 with TRBJ2-2, with D possibly matching TRBD1 (5 bases). V was cut by 0 bases and J by 4 bases, with 13 bases left in between. The CDR3 length is 16 residues. The germline V gene encodes CDR1 SGHRS and CDR2 YFSETQ. The CDR3 bases are TGCGCCAGCAGCTTGGGAGACAGCCGACCCACCGGGGAGCTGTTTTTT. This gives the protein CASSLGDSRPTGELFF.

The gene calls are TRBV5-1 and TRBJ1-1, with 7 bases lining up with TRBD1. V shed 4 bases and J 3 bases; nucleotides not matched to a gene: 6. The CDR3 spans 14 residues. Germline V gene data show CDR1 as SGHRS and CDR2 as YFSETQ. In DNA, the CDR3 is TGCGCCAGCAGCCCCCGGACAGGAGACACTGAAGCTTTCTTT. This encodes CASSPRTGDTEAFF.

Of note for this clone: The junction departs from the called germline gene at one end, perhaps through a read error. Other DNA variants within this sample encode the same CDR3. J is TRBJ1-1 and V is TRBV5-4, with D possibly TRBD1 on 6 matching bases. The CDR3 runs to 13 residues. Germline V lookup: CDR1 SGHNT, CDR2 YYREEE (reference sequence). DNA for the CDR3: TGTGCCAGCAGCATCGGGGACACCACTGAGGCTTTCTTT. As protein: CASSIGDTTEAFF.

CDR3 loop: CASSLSSQFYGYTF. The CDR3 DNA sequence: TGTGCCAGCAGTTTATCGTCGCAGTTCTATGGCTACACCTTC. V gene TRBV27 combines with J gene TRBJ1-2; D unclear. The germline CDR1 and CDR2 sequences are MNHEY and SMNVEV (reference sequence). The CDR3 contains 14 residues. V lost 0 bases, J lost 4 bases, and 9 bases lay in between.